This T cell receptor (beta chain) came from a study of regulatory T cells in long-lasting Graves disease. CDR3 size: 15 residues. Germline V gene data show CDR1 as SGHRS and CDR2 as YFSETQ. In this sample, this clonotype turned up many times. A junction end diverges from the germline sequence, so it may reflect a read error. Time point meaning: newly diagnosed GD, antithyroid drugs for less than 3 months. Isolated PBMC RNA provided the starting material for the TCR library. Combining iRepertoire HTBI primers with Arm-PCR of CDR3 regions, the authors built TCR beta libraries. Per the original data handling: Identification across samples found some 60 TRBV and about 13 TRBJ segments. Via MiXCR, TCRdb re-called the multiplex PCR reads, giving one row per CDR3 protein. The V and J calls reflect TCRdb's pipeline rather than the authors' work. The data hold a few hundred thousand distinct CDR3 sequences, with 16% observed a single time.

These data also featured in a second study, about T cells in Graves' hyperthyroidism and ophthalmopathy. That publication notes: The model's output predicted ophthalmopathy at a median of around 7 months prior to onset.

The material was peripheral blood mononuclear cells (PBMCs), obtained at new diagnosis, from a patient treated with antithyroid drugs. The sequence was obtained from a man aged 35-49 years with Graves disease. The chain carries TRBV5-1 and TRBJ1-1, with D maybe TRBD1 (5 bases). This CDR3 reads CASSLAGRPNTEAFF. The CDR3 coding sequence is TGTGCCAGCAGCTTAGCGGGGCGGCCGAACACTGAAGCTTTCTTT. The variable domain in full, with the rest retrieved from reference TRBV5-1 and TRBJ1-1, is KAGVTQTPRYLIKTRGQQVTLSCSPISGHRSVSWYQQTPGQGLQFLFEYFSETQRNKGNFPGRFSGRQFSNSRSEMNVSTLELGDSALYLCASSLAGRPNTEAFFGQGTRLTVV.